This TCR beta chain was profiled in a study of OX40 agonist ivuxolimab in advanced cancers. At the level of the study: Treatment of patients was with ivuxolimab, an agonistic anti-OX40 (CD134) antibody.

Study-level points and caveats: At doses 0.1 to 3.0 mg/kg, CD4+ and CD8+ clones expanded. CD8+ T cells averaged more expanded clones than CD4+.

Of note for this clone: What it binds is unknown.

Assay used: immunoSEQ multiplex PCR; TCRdb lists only in-frame clones, some missing. The repertoire holds tens of thousands of clones, with under 95% as singletons. Systemic immunosuppression or autoimmune disease history was grounds to exclude patients. Trimming left V 4 bases short and J 6 bases short, with 10 bases between. Germline CDR1 and CDR2: MNHEY and SMNVEV (reference sequence). CDR3 length: 12 amino acids. J is TRBJ2-7 and V is TRBV27, with D hard to call. The sample was CD4+ or CD8+ T cells sorted from blood, taken in a trial of the OX40 agonist ivuxolimab. The source of this sequence is an adult with an advanced solid tumor such as melanoma, head and neck, liver or kidney cancer. This CDR3 is CASSSPALEQYF. CDR3 nucleotides: TGTGCCAGCAGTTCGCCGGCTCTCGAGCAGTACTTC.